These T cell receptor beta chains were read from a single sample in a study of cytomegalovirus exposure and HLA in healthy donors. Sequencing was performed with immunoSEQ multiplex PCR; in TCRdb, only in-frame clones are kept and a portion is missing. The table shows some 200,000 clones, with 80% to 85% occurring only once. The sequencing input was PBMCs. These TCRs come from a woman between 45 and 65 years old in good health and CMV-seropositive. Both conserved end residues are part of each CDR3. Fields, in order: V gene, D gene, clone size, J gene, CDR3 DNA, CDR3 protein. D genes are given only for firm matches. Size is omitted from some rows. Given values are once, few, many or a class for expanded clones.

TRBV6-4	-	-	TRBJ2-1	TGTGCCAGCAGTGACGCGTACCGGAGCTCCTACAATGAGCAGTTCTTC	CASSDAYRSSYNEQFF
TRBV10-3	-	few	TRBJ2-3	TGTGCCATCAGACCAACAGGGCCAGATACGCAGTATTTT	CAIRPTGPDTQYF
TRBV6-1	TRBD1	-	TRBJ2-3	TGTGCCAGCAGTGAAACCTCGACAGGGAGCACAGATACGCAGTATTTT	CASSETSTGSTDTQYF
TRBV11-1	TRBD2	-	TRBJ2-3	TGTGCCAGCAGCTTAGCGGTAGCGGGAAGCACAGATACGCAGTATTTT	CASSLAVAGSTDTQYF
TRBV27	-	-	TRBJ2-1	TGTGCCAGCAGAGGAGCAACGGGCTCCTACAATGAGCAGTTCTTC	CASRGATGSYNEQFF
TRBV29-1	-	-	TRBJ1-1	TGCAGCGTCCCCTATGGACAGAACACTGAAGCTTTCTTT	CSVPYGQNTEAFF
TRBV11-2	-	few	TRBJ2-1	TGTGCCAGCAGAAGAGCGGGGACAGGCTACAATGAGCAGTTCTTC	CASRRAGTGYNEQFF
TRBV7-2	-	-	TRBJ1-2	TGTGCCAGCAGTTCACTGGGGGGGTTCTATGGCTACACCTTC	CASSSLGGFYGYTF
TRBV11-3	TRBD1	-	TRBJ1-2	TGTGCCAGCAGCTTAGAATTCCACAGGGGGGAGTATGGCTACACCTTC	CASSLEFHRGEYGYTF
TRBV18	-	-	TRBJ1-1	TGTGCCAGCTCACCCCCTAACCAGGGTTTGAACACTGAAGCTTTCTTT	CASSPPNQGLNTEAFF
TRBV5-6	-	-	TRBJ2-4	TGTGCCAGCAGCTTGGAGGTGGGGCCAGGCTCGGTAGCCAAAAACATTCAGTACTTC	CASSLEVGPGSVAKNIQYF
TRBV7-9	TRBD2	-	TRBJ2-3	TGTGCCAGCAGCTTAGCGTGGCGGGGGGCAGATACGCAGTATTTT	CASSLAWRGADTQYF
TRBV7-2	-	-	TRBJ2-7	TGTGCCAGCAGCTTACAAGGGGCAAACTCCTACGAGCAGTACTTC	CASSLQGANSYEQYF
TRBV15	-	-	TRBJ1-1	TGTGCCACCAGCAGTAGGGGGAGTTCGAACACTGAAGCTTTCTTT	CATSSRGSSNTEAFF
TRBV7-9	-	-	TRBJ1-2	TGTTCCAGCAGCTTAGATCCGGAGGGCTATGGCTACACCTTC	CSSSLDPEGYGYTF
TRBV7-9	-	-	TRBJ1-6	TGTGCCAGCACCGGACAGTCCTCCTATAATTCACCCCTCCACTTT	CASTGQSSYNSPLHF
TRBV4-2	TRBD2	-	TRBJ2-5	TGTGCCAGCAGCCTTACTAGCGGGAGGGGTGTCGAGACCCAGTACTTC	CASSLTSGRGVETQYF
TRBV20-1	-	-	TRBJ1-2	TGCAGTGCTAGAACAGACTATGGCTACACCTTC	CSARTDYGYTF
TRBV10-3	-	-	TRBJ2-7	TGTGCCATCAGCCCAGCCACAGGCATCAACGAGCAGTACTTC	CAISPATGINEQYF
TRBV7-2	-	once	TRBJ2-3	TGTGCCAGCAGCTTAGTCACTAGCACAGATACGCAGTATTTT	CASSLVTSTDTQYF
TRBV15	-	-	TRBJ2-7	TGTGCCACCAGCAGAGACCCAAACAGGGCCCTTCTTTACGAGCAGTACTTC	CATSRDPNRALLYEQYF
TRBV5-4	TRBD2	-	TRBJ2-3	TGTGCCAGCAGCCCGACTAGCGGAAGCACAGATACGCAGTATTTT	CASSPTSGSTDTQYF
TRBV27	-	-	TRBJ2-1	TGTGCCAGCAGTCACCTAGGAGGGTCCCAGTTCTTC	CASSHLGGSQFF
TRBV28	-	-	TRBJ2-5	TGTGCCAGCGCGGGACAGGGGGGACTAGCGTGGGGGGAGACCCAGTACTTC	CASAGQGGLAWGETQYF
TRBV28	TRBD1	once	TRBJ1-6	TGTGCCAGCAGTCCTTCTGTCCGGGACAGGGGGCATCGGTCACCCCTCCACTTT	CASSPSVRDRGHRSPLHF
TRBV5-6	TRBD1	-	TRBJ1-4	TGTGCCAGCAGCGGGACAGGGGGCAAGAATAATGAAAAACTGCTTTTT	CASSGTGGKNNEKLLF
TRBV15	-	-	TRBJ1-3	TGTGCCACCAGCAGAGAAAAACCGGGGAGGTTAAACACCATATATTTT	CATSREKPGRLNTIYF
TRBV7-9	TRBD1	-	TRBJ1-4	TGTGCCAGCAGCCATTATCGGGACAGGGTTAATGAAAAACTGTTTTTT	CASSHYRDRVNEKLFF
TRBV11-3	-	-	TRBJ2-3	TGTGCCAGCAGCTTAAGCCTATCTAGCACAGATACGCAGTATTTT	CASSLSLSSTDTQYF
TRBV5-1	-	-	TRBJ2-5	TGCGCCAGCAGCTTGGAGGGGTTGTGGGAGACCCAGTACTTC	CASSLEGLWETQYF
TRBV4-1	TRBD1	-	TRBJ1-4	TGCGCCAGCAGCTTGGCGACAGGGCCTAATGAAAAACTGTTTTTT	CASSLATGPNEKLFF
TRBV7-6	TRBD1	-	TRBJ2-7	TGTGCCAGCAGCTTGTCGGGGACAGGGAACGAGCAGTACTTC	CASSLSGTGNEQYF
TRBV5-4	TRBD2	once	TRBJ2-1	TGTGCCAGCAGCGGACCGACTAGCGGGGAGTTCTTC	CASSGPTSGEFF
TRBV6-5	TRBD1	-	TRBJ1-5	TGTGCCAGCAGTGGGGGGACAGGGGCTGGTCAGCCCCAGCATTTT	CASSGGTGAGQPQHF
TRBV7-2	TRBD2	once	TRBJ2-5	TGTGCCAGCAGCTTAGAGGGTAGCGGGGGCCCCGCCCAAGAGACCCAGTACTTC	CASSLEGSGGPAQETQYF
TRBV29-1	-	-	TRBJ1-1	TGCAGCGTTCCCGGACAAAGCAGCTACTTGAACACTGAAGCTTTCTTT	CSVPGQSSYLNTEAFF
TRBV6-1	TRBD1	few	TRBJ2-7	TGTGCCATCTCGGCGGAGCAGGGGGCCTACGAGCAGTACTTC	CAISAEQGAYEQYF
TRBV7-8	-	-	TRBJ2-1	TGTGCCAGCAGCTTGGGGGGACAGCTAGACAATGAGCAGTTCTTC	CASSLGGQLDNEQFF
TRBV4-3	-	few	TRBJ1-3	TGCGCCAGCAGCCGGCAAGCGGACTTGTCTGGAAACACCATATATTTT	CASSRQADLSGNTIYF
TRBV4-1	TRBD1	once	TRBJ2-7	TGCGCCAGCAGCCACCAACAGGGGAACGGGCAGTACTTC	CASSHQQGNGQYF
TRBV30	-	few	TRBJ2-3	TGTGCCTGGAGTACGACTGGCACAGATACGCAGTATTTT	CAWSTTGTDTQYF
TRBV18	TRBD1	once	TRBJ2-1	TGTGCCAGCTCTGTAAACCTGGGACAGGGTAATGAGCAGTTCTTC	CASSVNLGQGNEQFF
TRBV23-1	TRBD2	-	TRBJ2-6	TGCGCCAACCGGGGAGGGCGGGTACCTCGGGCTGGGGCCAACGTCCTGACTTTC	CANRGGRVPRAGANVLTF
TRBV5-6	TRBD1	-	TRBJ2-3	TGTGCCAGCAGCCAACCGACAGGGGGTCCGTGGACGGATACGCAGTATTTT	CASSQPTGGPWTDTQYF
TRBV7-2	-	-	TRBJ2-5	TGTGCCAGCAGCTTTTCGGCGGAAGAGACCCAGTACTTC	CASSFSAEETQYF
TRBV7-9	TRBD1	-	TRBJ1-5	TGTTCCAGCAGCTCGGCCTGGGACAGGGGCAATCAGCCCCAGCATTTT	CSSSSAWDRGNQPQHF
TRBV11-1	-	once	TRBJ2-7	TGTGCCAGCAGCATAGGGGACAACTCCTACGAGCAGTACTTC	CASSIGDNSYEQYF
TRBV5-4	-	-	TRBJ1-2	TGTGCCAGCAGCAGAGCGACAGGAGGAAACTATGGCTACACCTTC	CASSRATGGNYGYTF
TRBV7-9	-	few	TRBJ2-3	TGTTCCAGCAGCGCCCCTCACTCGCAGGCTATAGATACGCAGTATTTT	CSSSAPHSQAIDTQYF
TRBV27	TRBD1	-	TRBJ1-6	TGTGCCAGCAGTTCCGACAGGGGATTAGGTAATTCACCCCTCCACTTT	CASSSDRGLGNSPLHF
TRBV5-1	TRBD1	-	TRBJ1-4	TGCGCCAGCAGCAGCTTGGGACAGGGGGGTCAAAAACTGTTTTTT	CASSSLGQGGQKLFF
TRBV10-3	-	-	TRBJ1-1	TGTGCCATCAGCGGGGTGGAGGGAATAAACACTGAAGCTTTCTTT	CAISGVEGINTEAFF